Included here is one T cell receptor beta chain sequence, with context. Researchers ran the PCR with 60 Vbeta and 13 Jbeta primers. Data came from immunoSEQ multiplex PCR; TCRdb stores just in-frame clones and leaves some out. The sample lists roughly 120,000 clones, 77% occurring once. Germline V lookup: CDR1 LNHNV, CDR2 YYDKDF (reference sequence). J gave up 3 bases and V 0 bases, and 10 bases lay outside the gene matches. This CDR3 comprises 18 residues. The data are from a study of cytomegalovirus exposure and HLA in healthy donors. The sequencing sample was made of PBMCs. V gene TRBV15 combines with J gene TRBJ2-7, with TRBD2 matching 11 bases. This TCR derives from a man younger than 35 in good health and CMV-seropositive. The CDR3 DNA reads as TGTGCCACCAGCAGAGATTTGACTAGCGGGGTATTCTTCTACGAGCAGTACTTC. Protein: CATSRDLTSGVFFYEQYF.